Detailed here is one TCR beta chain. Its antigen is unidentified. This entry is derived from a study of radiotherapy plus CTLA-4 blockade in lung cancer. Study-wide results and limits: Tumor-origin TCR clones grew in blood after radiotherapy plus ipilimumab. Alongside interferon-beta, early blood T cell clone dynamics were reportedly the best predictor of response.

In chemo-refractory metastatic non-small-cell lung cancer, patients got ipilimumab CTLA-4 blockade together with focal radiation. Clones were sequenced by immunoSEQ multiplex PCR, and TCRdb holds only the in-frame ones, with some missing. The repertoire holds roughly 44,000 clones, with 70% to 80% as singletons. The length of the CDR3 is 15 residues. Trimming shortened V by 0 bases and J by 7 bases, and 15 bases separated the two germline ends. Germline V gives CDR1 SGHDN, CDR2 FVKESK. The rearrangement joins TRBV14 to TRBJ1-2, with D maybe TRBD1 (5 bases). This clonotype was sampled from a human donor with non-small cell lung cancer who had stable disease on radiotherapy plus ipilimumab. Here the sequenced sample was peripheral blood, taken from a patient treated with radiotherapy plus ipilimumab. CDR3 coding DNA: TGTGCCAGCAGCCAAGATCTTGGACAAAGGATTGGCTACACCTTC. Translating it yields CASSQDLGQRIGYTF. The complete variable domain, with remaining parts taken from reference TRBV14 and TRBJ1-2, reads EAGVTQFPSHSVIEKGQTVTLRCDPISGHDNLYWYRRVMGKEIKFLLHFVKESKQDESGMPNNRFLAERTGGTYSTLKVQPAELEDSGVYFCASSQDLGQRIGYTFGSGTRLTVV.